This TCR beta chain emerged from a study of blood T cell repertoires in COVID-19. Across the whole study: PBMCs, B-cell-depleted T cells, or T cells were the source of the cDNA or gDNA that made up the material.

Authors' processing steps: Amplification of reference gene primers provided the estimated nucleated cell counts. Only in-frame clones appear in the TCRdb table, and some are missing; sequencing was by immunoSEQ multiplex PCR. Clone size and V and J calls were adopted from that table, with D and trimming inferred from the DNA. Of some 250,000 clones in the sample, about 86% were seen once. Trimming cost V 8 bases and J 5 bases, with 22 bases left between them. Per the germline V gene, CDR1 is SGDLS and CDR2 is YYNGEE. The CDR3 runs to 15 residues. This rearrangement joins TRBV9 to TRBJ1-2; D gene ambiguous. This receptor was identified in a woman aged 25-40 years who had recovered from COVID-19. Sequencing was done on a sample of peripheral blood. In nucleotides, the CDR3 is TGTGCCAGATACTACTCCCCGGCCGAATGGTATGGCTACACCTTC. It specifies CARYYSPAEWYGYTF.